This TCR beta chain was sequenced for a study of T cell responses to AZD1222 COVID-19 vaccine. As for the study in general: Second-dose timings of about 4 or about 12 weeks were pooled.

Whole-study findings and limits: Only a handful of AZD1222 recipients were seropositive at baseline. Donors, mostly white British, included more females; clonal diversity was possibly underestimated.

Sequencing used immunoSEQ multiplex PCR; TCRdb keeps in-frame clones, though not all of them. The repertoire includes roughly 150,000 clones, under 95% of them detected once, and 5% sits in the top ten. With regard to this clone: Antigen unknown.

Sequencing was performed on peripheral blood, taken on day 0 of AZD1222 vaccination. The TCR originated in an adult in good health.

Here the CDR3 DNA reads TGTGCCGTCAACGTGAGACTAGCGGCCTACAATGAGCAGTTCTTC. Amino acid sequence: CAVNVRLAAYNEQFF. V gene TRBV9 combines with J gene TRBJ2-1, with 9 bases lining up with TRBD2. In germline, CDR1 is SGDLS, CDR2 YYNGEE. J lost 2 bases, V lost 10 bases, and 10 bases had no gene match. The CDR3 runs to 15 residues.